The entry that follows covers one TCR beta chain sequence. This specimen comes from a study of CD8 T cells in Susac syndrome. Reverse transcription of roughly 0.45 to 1 ug RNA was performed with random hexamers. TCRdb re-called the immunoSEQ multiplex PCR reads with MiXCR, one entry per CDR3 protein. The sample carries about 180,000 distinct CDR3 sequences, 85% to 95% recorded once. J was trimmed by 4 bases and V by 3 bases; bases with no gene match: 9. The CDR3 runs to 16 residues. Germline lookup yields CDR1 SGHTA and CDR2 FQGTGA. The source is a human donor with Susac syndrome. The sequencing sample was made of CD4+ T cells from PBMCs. V and J are TRBV7-3 and TRBJ2-3; 8 nucleotides agree with TRBD2. The CDR3 here is CASSFDGRGDSDTQYF. The CDR3 region has the DNA TGTGCCAGCAGCTTCGATGGGCGGGGGGATTCAGATACGCAGTATTTT.